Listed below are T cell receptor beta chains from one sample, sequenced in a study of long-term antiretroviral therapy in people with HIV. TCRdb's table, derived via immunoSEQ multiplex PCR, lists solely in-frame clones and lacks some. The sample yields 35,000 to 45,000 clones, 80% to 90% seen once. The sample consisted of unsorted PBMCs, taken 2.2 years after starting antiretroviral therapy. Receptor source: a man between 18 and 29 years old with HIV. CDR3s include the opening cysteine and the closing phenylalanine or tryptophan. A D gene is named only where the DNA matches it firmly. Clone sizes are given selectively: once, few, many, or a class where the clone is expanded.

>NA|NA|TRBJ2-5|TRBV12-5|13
CASGQAGQKTQYF
TGTGCTAGTGGCCAGGCAGGGCAAAAGACCCAGTACTTC
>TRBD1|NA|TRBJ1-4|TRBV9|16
CASSAPQGATNEKLFF
TGTGCCAGCAGCGCACCACAGGGGGCTACCAATGAAAAACTGTTTTTT
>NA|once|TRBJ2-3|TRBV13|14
CASSPSFSTDTQYF
TGTGCCAGCAGCCCCAGTTTTAGCACAGATACGCAGTATTTT
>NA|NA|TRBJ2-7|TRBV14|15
CASSQESSWTYEQYF
TGTGCCAGCAGCCAAGAAAGTTCCTGGACCTACGAGCAGTACTTC
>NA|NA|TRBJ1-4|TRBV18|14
CASSLKAGDEKLFF
TGTGCCAGCTCACTCAAGGCGGGGGATGAAAAACTGTTTTTT
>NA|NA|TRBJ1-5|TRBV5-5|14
CASSSRPSNQPQHF
TGTGCCAGCAGCTCCCGGCCCAGCAATCAGCCCCAGCATTTT
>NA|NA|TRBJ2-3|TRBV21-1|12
CASSVLSDTQYF
TGTGCCAGCAGCGTACTTTCGGATACGCAGTATTTT
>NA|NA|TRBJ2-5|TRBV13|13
CASSLVSSQTQYF
TGTGCCAGCAGCTTAGTCAGCAGTCAGACCCAGTACTTC
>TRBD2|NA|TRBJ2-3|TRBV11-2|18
CASSARASGGGGPDTQYF
TGTGCCAGCAGCGCACGGGCTAGCGGGGGCGGAGGGCCAGATACGCAGTATTTT
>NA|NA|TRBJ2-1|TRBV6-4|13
CASSAQTENEQFF
TGTGCCAGCAGTGCCCAGACTGAGAATGAGCAGTTCTTC
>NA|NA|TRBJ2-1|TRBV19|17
CASSIGAGLGSYNEQFF
TGTGCCAGTAGTATAGGGGCGGGCCTGGGGTCCTACAATGAGCAGTTCTTC
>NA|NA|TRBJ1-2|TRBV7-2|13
CASSPPQGYGYTF
TGTGCCAGCAGCCCCCCGCAGGGCTATGGCTACACCTTC
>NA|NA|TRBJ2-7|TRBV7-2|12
CASSLGGSVQYF
TGTGCCAGCAGCTTAGGAGGGTCCGTGCAGTACTTC
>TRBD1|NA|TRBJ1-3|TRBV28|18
CASSLGALQGGSGNTIYF
TGTGCCAGCAGTTTAGGGGCTCTCCAGGGGGGATCTGGAAACACCATATATTTT
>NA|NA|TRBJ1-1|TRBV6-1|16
CASSEPSLGQLDEAFF
TGTGCCAGCAGTGAACCTTCCCTCGGACAGCTAGATGAAGCTTTCTTT
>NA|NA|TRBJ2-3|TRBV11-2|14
CASNRGQGEDTQYF
TGTGCCAGCAACCGTGGGCAGGGTGAAGATACGCAGTATTTT
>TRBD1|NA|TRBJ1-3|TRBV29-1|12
CSAGQDGNTIYF
TGCAGCGCAGGACAGGACGGAAACACCATATATTTT
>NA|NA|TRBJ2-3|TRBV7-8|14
CASSLEVTSDTQYF
TGTGCCAGCAGCTTAGAGGTTACATCCGATACGCAGTATTTT